Shown below are 20 T cell receptor beta chains from a single sample sequenced in a study of metastatic and nonmetastatic thyroid tumors (dated by TCRdb to the early 2020s). Before undergoing thyroid surgery, none of the patients had been given any kind of treatment. Library method: PCR. The run used an Illumina HiSeq 4000. TCRdb ran its own pipeline on the public reads, namely fastp trimming at Q25 and MiXCR clone calling, and kept in-frame beta chains. This sample is represented by about 16,000 clones; under 15% of them were singletons. The top ten hold about a sixth of the sample. Sequencing was performed on tumor tissue. Receptors were obtained from a female donor with papillary thyroid cancer or a benign thyroid nodule (not recorded which). Some clones in this sample may be carry-over from other donors' samples.

This clone was detected ten times or more. J is TRBJ1-2 and V is TRBV20-1; 11 positions match TRBD1. Germline CDR1 reads DFQATT; CDR2 reads SNEGSKA (reference sequence). The CDR3 spans 17 residues. With 2 bases clipped from V and 8 bases from J, the junction kept 16 bases outside the gene matches. For the CDR3, the DNA is TGCAGTGCTAGACAAACCGGGACAGGGGGACTTATCCAAGGCTACACCTTC. Translating it yields CSARQTGTGGLIQGYTF.

This clone was found many times. The rearrangement joins TRBV29-1 to TRBJ2-2; D might be TRBD1 (6 bases). The V and J ends lost 4 bases and 0 bases respectively, with 12 bases between them. Germline assignment: CDR1 SQVTM and CDR2 ANQGSEA. The CDR3 length is 15 residues. Here the CDR3 reads CSVASQGTNTGELFF. For the CDR3, the DNA is TGCAGCGTTGCCAGCCAGGGGACGAACACCGGGGAGCTGTTTTTT.

This clone was recorded many times. The V and J genes are TRBV10-2 and TRBJ2-1; D unclear. The CDR3 loop spans 15 amino acids. V dropped 2 bases and J dropped 8 bases, with 16 bases sitting between them. From germline, CDR1 is WSHSY and CDR2 SAAADI. The CDR3 DNA reads as TGCGCCAGCAGTGAGGACCTGAGATCAATGGATGAGCAGTTCTTC. Protein product: CASSEDLRSMDEQFF.

The chain uses TRBV11-2 and TRBJ1-2; no firm D call. The length of the CDR3 is 14 residues. Germline V gives CDR1 SGHAT, CDR2 FQNNGV. V lost 1 base and J 0 bases, leaving 6 bases between the germline ends. The CDR3 sequence: CASSLGGANYGYTF. Written as DNA, the CDR3 is TGTGCCAGCAGCTTAGGTGGGGCTAACTATGGCTACACCTTC.

Sample share makes this clone medium-sized. One end of the junction fails to match germline, which may point to a read error. V is TRBV12-3 or TRBV12-4 and J is TRBJ2-7; no firm D call. The CDR3 has 10 residues. The CDR3 nucleotides read TGTGCCACCAGTTTGTACGAGCAGTACTTC. Protein sequence: CATSLYEQYF.

This clone was observed many times. The chain joins TRBV5-1 to TRBJ2-2, with D tentatively TRBD1 (6 bases). Trimming pared 0 bases from V and 5 bases from J, leaving 11 bases between. CDR3 length: 15 residues. CDR1 and CDR2 from the germline V gene are SGHRS and YFSETQ. CDR3 DNA: TGCGCCAGCAGCTTGGTTTCAGGGGAAACCGGGGAGCTGTTTTTT. Its protein product is CASSLVSGETGELFF.

Many counts were recorded for this clone. The J gene is TRBJ2-1, the V gene TRBV3-1; possibly TRBD2 for D (6 bases). Germline lookup yields CDR1 LGHDT and CDR2 YNNKEL (reference sequence). The CDR3 loop spans 16 amino acids. Trimming pared 2 bases from V and 5 bases from J, leaving 16 bases between. Here the CDR3 reads CASSQPPGLQNNEQFF. DNA of the CDR3: TGTGCCAGCAGCCAACCCCCGGGACTCCAAAACAATGAGCAGTTCTTC.

This clone was counted only a few times. V usage is TRBV19 and J usage is TRBJ2-3, with a possible D match to TRBD2 (6 bases). This CDR3 comprises 14 residues. V lost 6 bases and J lost 0, with 10 bases in between. CDR1 and CDR2 (germline): LNHDA, SQIVND (reference sequence). This CDR3 is CASSPSESTDTQYF. Written as DNA, the CDR3 is TGTGCCAGTAGCCCTAGCGAAAGCACAGATACGCAGTATTTT.

This clone was counted many times. CDR3 loop: CASSPQLSPGELFF. The CDR3 DNA reads as TGTGCCAGCAGCCCCCAGCTTAGTCCCGGGGAGCTGTTTTTT. V is TRBV7-2 and J is TRBJ2-2, with unresolved D. This CDR3 has 14 amino acids. V was cut by 5 bases and J by 6 bases, with 13 bases left in between. The V gene's germline CDR1 is SGHTA and CDR2 FQGNSA.

This clone has a count of ten or more. This chain joins TRBV15 and TRBJ2-1; D possibly corresponds to TRBD2 (5 bases). This CDR3 region has 14 residues. The germline V and J ends were trimmed by 1 base and 4 bases, with 8 bases remaining between them. Germline loops: CDR1 LNHNV, CDR2 YYDKDF (reference sequence). The CDR3 is CATSRGTSYNEQFF. The CDR3 DNA follows: TGTGCCACCAGCAGAGGTACTAGTTACAATGAGCAGTTCTTC.

This clone was seen a few times. A much larger clone is a single base away; this may be a read error. Other DNA sequences of this sample code for an identical CDR3. This chain links TRBV7-8 with TRBJ2-1; D gene uncertain. V dropped 5 bases and J dropped 8 bases, with 13 bases sitting between them. The germline V gene encodes CDR1 SGHVS and CDR2 FQNEAQ. This CDR3 spans 13 amino acids. The CDR3 loop is CASSPPRTDEQFF. The CDR3, as DNA: TGTGCCAGCAGCCCACCTAGGACCGATGAGCAGTTCTTC. Full variable domain (rest looked up from reference TRBV7-8 and TRBJ2-1): GAGVSQSPRYKVAKRGQDVALRCDPISGHVSLFWYQQALGQGPEFLTYFQNEAQLDKSGLPSDRFFAERPEGSVSTLKIQRTQQEDSAVYLCASSPPRTDEQFFGPGTRLTVL.

This clone was counted once. The chain recombines TRBV30 with TRBJ2-3, with no clear D. From germline, CDR1 is GTSNPN and CDR2 SVGIG (reference sequence). The CDR3 totals 12 residues. V lost 0 bases and J lost 5, with 6 bases in between. In DNA, the CDR3 is TGTGCCTGGAGTGTATCCGGAGATACGCAGTATTTT. Protein product: CAWSVSGDTQYF.

This clone was detected ten times or more. Here the CDR3 reads CASSFGRTSYEQYF. The CDR3 DNA reads as TGTGCCAGCAGCTTTGGCAGAACCTCCTACGAGCAGTACTTC. The chain has TRBV11-2 and TRBJ2-7; D is uncertain. This CDR3 spans 14 amino acids. Trimming pared 3 bases from V and 0 bases from J, leaving 9 bases between. In germline, CDR1 is SGHAT, CDR2 FQNNGV.

This clone appeared a few times. This CDR3 is CASSRMAMNEQFF. In DNA, the CDR3 is TGCGCCAGCAGCAGGATGGCGATGAATGAGCAGTTCTTC. This chain links TRBV5-1 with TRBJ2-1; D gene unclear. CDR3 size: 13 residues. Trimming left V 4 bases short and J 7 bases short, with 12 bases between. CDR1 SGHRS and CDR2 YFSETQ come from the germline V gene.

In this sample, this clone turned up a few times. V gene TRBV12-3 or TRBV12-4 combines with J gene TRBJ1-2, with D perhaps TRBD1 (5 bases). Trimming took off 2 bases at V and 2 bases at J, with 6 bases between the two ends. CDR3 length: 13 amino acids. DNA for the CDR3: TGTGCCAGCAGTTTAACAGGAAACTATGGCTACACCTTC. It specifies CASSLTGNYGYTF.

This clone is classed as medium-sized. The sample holds other DNA sequences that translate to the same CDR3. The rearrangement uses TRBV6-1 and TRBJ1-5, with D unresolved. Germline-derived CDR1 and CDR2 are MNHNS and SASEGT. This CDR3 has 13 residues. V lost 7 bases, J lost 4 bases, and 11 bases lay in between. CDR3 sequence: CASMGSLNQPQHF. CDR3 DNA: TGTGCCAGCATGGGTTCCCTTAATCAGCCCCAGCATTTT.

The rearrangement joins TRBV11-1 to TRBJ2-2, with 9 bases lining up with TRBD1. Trimming at V came to 5 bases and at J to 6 bases, leaving 10 bases not matched to a gene. The CDR3 runs to 16 residues. CDR1 and CDR2 from the germline V gene are SGHAT and FQDESV (reference sequence). CDR3 residues: CASSDPGQGIAGELFF. CDR3 bases: TGTGCCAGCAGCGACCCGGGACAGGGTATTGCCGGGGAGCTGTTTTTT. The full variable domain, completed using reference TRBV11-1 and TRBJ2-2, is EAEVAQSPRYKITEKSQAVAFWCDPISGHATLYWYRQILGQGPELLVQFQDESVVDDSQLPKDRFSAERLKGVDSTLKIQPAELGDSAMYLCASSDPGQGIAGELFFGEGSRLTVL.

This clone is judged medium-sized. The rearrangement uses TRBV2 and TRBJ1-2; no definite D call. The CDR3 runs 14 residues. Germline values: CDR1 SNHLY, CDR2 FYNNEI. The V and J ends lost 6 bases and 8 bases respectively, with 19 bases between them. The CDR3 DNA follows: TGTGCCAGCAGCGTCATCCCGACCGTGTGGGGCTACACCTTC. Translating gives CASSVIPTVWGYTF.

In this sample, this clone turned up many times. This rearrangement joins TRBV25-1 to TRBJ1-2; D is perhaps TRBD1 (5 bases). Germline assignment: CDR1 MGHDK and CDR2 SYGVNS. The V and J ends lost 5 bases and 4 bases respectively, with 20 bases between them. This CDR3 spans 16 amino acids. The CDR3: CASSPIGEEGSYGYTF. The CDR3 nucleotides read TGTGCCAGCAGTCCAATAGGGGAGGAGGGCTCCTATGGCTACACCTTC.

The chain combines TRBV12-3 or TRBV12-4 with TRBJ2-3; 7 bases are a match to TRBD1. This CDR3 has 15 residues. The junction had 14 bases not matched to a gene; V was cut back by 6 bases and J by 8 bases. The CDR3 loop reads CASSKTGYGRGTQYF. Written as DNA, the CDR3 is TGTGCCAGCAGCAAGACAGGGTATGGACGCGGTACGCAGTATTTT.